These T cell receptor beta chains were read from a single sample in a study of blood T cell repertoires in COVID-19. Clones were read by immunoSEQ multiplex PCR, and TCRdb kept only the in-frame ones, dropping some. The table shows tens of thousands of clones, with roughly 85% occurring only once. The sequenced sample consisted of peripheral blood. These receptor sequences come from a human donor in a cohort sampled during active COVID-19. Each CDR3 is given without its conserved first and last residue. Each record gives: V gene, J gene, CDR3 protein.

V gene: TRBV19
J gene: TRBJ1-1
CDR3 protein: ASSTRTGNTEAF

V gene: TRBV10-3
J gene: TRBJ2-5
CDR3 protein: AISEQEYQETQY

V gene: TRBV7-9
J gene: TRBJ1-2
CDR3 protein: ASSLSGSFYT

V gene: TRBV2
J gene: TRBJ2-7
CDR3 protein: ASNTGEIYEQY

V gene: TRBV6-1
J gene: TRBJ2-5
CDR3 protein: ASSVDRGGDQETQY

V gene: TRBV19
J gene: TRBJ1-5
CDR3 protein: ASSPKGQFSNQPQH

V gene: TRBV27
J gene: TRBJ1-6
CDR3 protein: ASSPRSSYNSPLH

V gene: TRBV9
J gene: TRBJ2-3
CDR3 protein: ASSVDGSNADTQY

V gene: TRBV11-3
J gene: TRBJ1-3
CDR3 protein: ASSSGSGNTIY

V gene: TRBV7-6
J gene: TRBJ2-7
CDR3 protein: ASSLGRDRGGYEQY

V gene: TRBV7-8
J gene: TRBJ2-1
CDR3 protein: ASSPGQGDNEQF

V gene: TRBV7-2
J gene: TRBJ2-1
CDR3 protein: ASSPRRLSSGSANEQF

V gene: TRBV7-9
J gene: TRBJ1-5
CDR3 protein: ASSLEGRNQPQH

V gene: TRBV27
J gene: TRBJ2-7
CDR3 protein: ASSFPQGEQY

V gene: TRBV7-2
J gene: TRBJ2-1
CDR3 protein: ASSSRTSGSDEQF

V gene: TRBV3-1/TRBV3-2
J gene: TRBJ2-4
CDR3 protein: ASSQGRTSGKTNIQY

V gene: TRBV28
J gene: TRBJ1-4
CDR3 protein: ASRLVGANEKLF

V gene: TRBV19
J gene: TRBJ1-5
CDR3 protein: ASRPGPPFSNQPQH

V gene: TRBV30
J gene: TRBJ2-7
CDR3 protein: AWSVGGARREQY

V gene: TRBV30
J gene: TRBJ2-2
CDR3 protein: AWSVSQFAGVPGELF

V gene: TRBV6-5
J gene: TRBJ2-5
CDR3 protein: ASTKTGLKTQY

V gene: TRBV7-9
J gene: TRBJ1-2
CDR3 protein: ASSLGHLYGYT

V gene: TRBV19
J gene: TRBJ2-3
CDR3 protein: ASSIQGTSGRGTQY

V gene: TRBV27
J gene: TRBJ1-2
CDR3 protein: ASSRGTNYGYT

V gene: TRBV7-3
J gene: TRBJ2-2
CDR3 protein: ASSLTLAGGVGELF

V gene: TRBV19
J gene: TRBJ2-7
CDR3 protein: ASTPGQGGHEQY

V gene: TRBV4-2
J gene: TRBJ1-3
CDR3 protein: ASSLGHAGNTIY

V gene: TRBV19
J gene: TRBJ2-2
CDR3 protein: ASERTGRTGELF

V gene: TRBV9
J gene: TRBJ2-3
CDR3 protein: ASGGQGVWDTQY

V gene: TRBV5-1
J gene: TRBJ1-5
CDR3 protein: ASSLDPTGNNQPQH

V gene: TRBV12-3/TRBV12-4
J gene: TRBJ2-2
CDR3 protein: ASSLKGPGELF

V gene: TRBV28
J gene: TRBJ1-4
CDR3 protein: AKQGATNEKLF

V gene: TRBV24-1
J gene: TRBJ1-5
CDR3 protein: ATSDSDRLNQPQH

V gene: TRBV9
J gene: TRBJ2-5
CDR3 protein: ASSVLGSQETQY

V gene: TRBV28
J gene: TRBJ1-2
CDR3 protein: ASRPQTGGLYGYT

V gene: TRBV10-2
J gene: TRBJ2-1
CDR3 protein: ASSDSSVSYNEQF

V gene: TRBV18
J gene: TRBJ1-6
CDR3 protein: ASSPTGRDSPLH

V gene: TRBV6-5
J gene: TRBJ2-5
CDR3 protein: ASSIVPRVETQY

V gene: TRBV19
J gene: TRBJ2-5
CDR3 protein: ASSISGGETQY

V gene: TRBV5-6
J gene: TRBJ2-5
CDR3 protein: ASSFGRETQY

V gene: TRBV24-1
J gene: TRBJ2-5
CDR3 protein: ATSTENQETQY